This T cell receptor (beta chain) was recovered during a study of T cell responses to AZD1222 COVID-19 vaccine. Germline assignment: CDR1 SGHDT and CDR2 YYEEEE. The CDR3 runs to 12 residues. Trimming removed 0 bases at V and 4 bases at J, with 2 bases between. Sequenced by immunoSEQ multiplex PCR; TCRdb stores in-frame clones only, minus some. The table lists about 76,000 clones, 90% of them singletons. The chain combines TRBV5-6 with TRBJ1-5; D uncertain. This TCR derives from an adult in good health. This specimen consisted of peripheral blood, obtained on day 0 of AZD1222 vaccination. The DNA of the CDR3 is TGTGCCAGCAGCTTGGGGAATCAGCCCCAGCATTTT. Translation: CASSLGNQPQHF.